Presented here are 3 T cell receptor beta chains from one specimen sequenced in a study of graft-versus-host responses after intestinal transplantation. Assay: immunoSEQ multiplex PCR; the TCRdb copy retains only in-frame clones and omits some. This sample has approximately 86,000 clones, with around 92% found just once. These receptors have no known antigen. Here the sequenced sample was unstimulated CD8+ T cells sorted from spleen or lymph node cells, taken before transplant. The receptor source for this set is a human donor who was the organ donor for an intestinal transplant.

J is TRBJ2-7 and V is TRBV19; no firm D call. V lost 0 bases, J lost 4 bases, and 7 bases lay in between. The CDR3 length is 13 residues. CDR1 is LNHDA and CDR2 is SQIVND in the germline V gene (reference sequence). The CDR3 region has the DNA TGTGCCAGTAGTATAGATCCCAATTACGAGCAGTACTTC. This gives the protein CASSIDPNYEQYF.

The rearrangement links TRBV5-1 to TRBJ2-3; 8 positions agree with TRBD1. CDR1 is SGHRS and CDR2 is YFSETQ in the germline V gene. Germline trimming cut 7 bases from V and 8 bases from J; bases unmatched to any gene: 0. There are 10 residues in the CDR3. For the CDR3, the DNA is TGCGCCAGCGACAGGGGTACGCAGTATTTT. Translation: CASDRGTQYF.

The V call is TRBV29-1, the J call TRBJ2-7, with D perhaps TRBD1 (5 bases). V was shortened by 1 base and J by 4 bases, with 11 bases between the two germline ends. The CDR3 is 13 amino acids. CDR1 is SQVTM and CDR2 is ANQGSEA in the germline V gene. The chain's CDR3 is CSVEGQSTYEQYF. CDR3 bases: TGCAGCGTTGAAGGACAGAGCACTTACGAGCAGTACTTC.